The entry below gives a single T cell receptor (beta chain) sequence along with its context. Isolation of total RNA was performed on whole blood, with no prior T cell sorting. This sample is drawn from a study of monozygotic twins with inflammatory bowel disease. Molecular identifiers with 6-nucleotide sample barcodes were added during cDNA synthesis via template switching. From its re-call of the 5' RACE reads, TCRdb lists each CDR3 protein once, without DNA. This repertoire includes a few hundred thousand distinct CDR3 sequences. Germline V gene data show CDR1 as GTSNPN and CDR2 as SVGIG (reference sequence). CDR3 length equals 14 residues.

This receptor was identified in a human donor with ulcerative colitis or Crohn's disease, or a healthy co-twin of an affected twin (not recorded which). This chain connects TRBV30 to TRBJ2-5; as DNA is missing, the TRBD1 call by TCRdb cannot be tested. Sequences were obtained from blood. This CDR3 reads CAWSKGQGQETQYF.